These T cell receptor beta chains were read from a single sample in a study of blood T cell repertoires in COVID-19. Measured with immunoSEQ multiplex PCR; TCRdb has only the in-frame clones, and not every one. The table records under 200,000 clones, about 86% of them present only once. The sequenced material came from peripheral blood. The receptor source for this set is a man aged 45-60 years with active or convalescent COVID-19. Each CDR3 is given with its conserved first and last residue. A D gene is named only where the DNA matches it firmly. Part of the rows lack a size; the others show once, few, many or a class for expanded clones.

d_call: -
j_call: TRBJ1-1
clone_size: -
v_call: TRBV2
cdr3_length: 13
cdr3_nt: TGTGCCAGCAGCGGTGACATGAACACTGAAGCTTTCTTT
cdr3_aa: CASSGDMNTEAFF

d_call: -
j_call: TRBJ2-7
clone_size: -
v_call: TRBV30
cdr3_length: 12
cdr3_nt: TGTGCCTGGAGTCGGTTAGACTACGAGCAGTACTTC
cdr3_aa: CAWSRLDYEQYF

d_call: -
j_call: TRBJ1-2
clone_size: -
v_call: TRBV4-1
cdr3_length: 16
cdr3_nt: TGCGCCAGCAGCCATTTAACCCGGGACTGGAACTATGGCTACACCTTC
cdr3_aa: CASSHLTRDWNYGYTF

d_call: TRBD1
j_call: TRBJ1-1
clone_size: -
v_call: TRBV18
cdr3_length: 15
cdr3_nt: TGTGCCAGCTCAGCCAGACAGGGTATGAACACTGAAGCTTTCTTT
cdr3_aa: CASSARQGMNTEAFF

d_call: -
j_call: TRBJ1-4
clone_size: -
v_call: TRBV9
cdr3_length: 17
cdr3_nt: TGTGCCAGCAGCGTAGGGGCTGGGGAGCGATGGGGTGAAAAACTGTTTTTT
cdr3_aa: CASSVGAGERWGEKLFF

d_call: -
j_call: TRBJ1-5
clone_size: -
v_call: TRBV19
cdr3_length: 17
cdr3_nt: TGTGCCAGTAGTCAAGCCGCGGGGGGGTTCGGCAATCAGCCCCAGCATTTT
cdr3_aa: CASSQAAGGFGNQPQHF

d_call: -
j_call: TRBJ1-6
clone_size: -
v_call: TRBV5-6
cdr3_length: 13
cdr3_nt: TGTGCCAGCACTCCCTCCGGGGATTCACCCCTCCACTTT
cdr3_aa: CASTPSGDSPLHF

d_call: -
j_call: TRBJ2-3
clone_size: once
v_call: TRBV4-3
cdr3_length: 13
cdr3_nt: TGCGCCAGCAGCCAGCAGGGGGGCGATACGCAGTATTTT
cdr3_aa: CASSQQGGDTQYF

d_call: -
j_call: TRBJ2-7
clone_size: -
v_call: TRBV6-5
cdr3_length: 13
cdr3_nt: TGTGCCAGCAGGTCGGACTTGTACTACGAGCAGTACTTC
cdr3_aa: CASRSDLYYEQYF

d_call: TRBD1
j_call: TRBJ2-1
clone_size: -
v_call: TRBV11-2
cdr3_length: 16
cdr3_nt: TGTGCCAGCAGCTCGATGACAGGGGGCTCCTACAATGAGCAGTTCTTC
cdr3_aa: CASSSMTGGSYNEQFF

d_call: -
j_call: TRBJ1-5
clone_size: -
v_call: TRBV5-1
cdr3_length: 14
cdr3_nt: TGCGCCAGCAGCTTGGACAGGGCCGAGGGGCCCCAGCATTTT
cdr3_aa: CASSLDRAEGPQHF

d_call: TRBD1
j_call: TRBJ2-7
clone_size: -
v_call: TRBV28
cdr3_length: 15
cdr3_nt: TGTGCCAGCAGGGGGCCAACAGGGGGCACCTACGAGCAGTACTTC
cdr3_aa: CASRGPTGGTYEQYF

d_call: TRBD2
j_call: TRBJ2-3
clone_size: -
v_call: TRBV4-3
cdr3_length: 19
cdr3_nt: TGCGCCAGCAGCCAAACCCTTAGCGGGGGGGCGGGAGGCACAGATACGCAGTATTTT
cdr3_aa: CASSQTLSGGAGGTDTQYF

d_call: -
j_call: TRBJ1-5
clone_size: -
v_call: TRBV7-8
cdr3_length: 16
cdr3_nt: TGTGCCAGCAGCTTAGGTGGGGCTTACGGCAATCAGCCCCAGCATTTT
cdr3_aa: CASSLGGAYGNQPQHF

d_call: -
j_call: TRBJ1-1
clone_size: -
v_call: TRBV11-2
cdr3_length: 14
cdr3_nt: TGTGCCAGCAGCTTGCAACAGGGTAACACTGAAGCTTTCTTT
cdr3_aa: CASSLQQGNTEAFF

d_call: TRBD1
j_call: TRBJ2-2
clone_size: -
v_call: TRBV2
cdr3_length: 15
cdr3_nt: TGTGCCAGCAGAGACCGGGACAGGGTGGCCGGGGAGCTGTTTTTT
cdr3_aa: CASRDRDRVAGELFF

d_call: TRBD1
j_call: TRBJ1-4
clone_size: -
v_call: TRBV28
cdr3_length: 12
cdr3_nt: TGTGCCAGCAGCCCACAGGGGGATAAACTGTTTTTT
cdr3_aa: CASSPQGDKLFF

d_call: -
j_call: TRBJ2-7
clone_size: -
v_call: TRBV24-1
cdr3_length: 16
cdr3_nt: TGTGCCACCAGTGATTTCATCCGGGTACTCCCCTACGAGCAGTACTTC
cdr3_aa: CATSDFIRVLPYEQYF

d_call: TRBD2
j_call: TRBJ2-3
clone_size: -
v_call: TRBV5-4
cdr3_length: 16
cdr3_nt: TGTGCCAGCTTCCCAGCGGGAGGGCCCGAGGCAGATACGCAGTATTTT
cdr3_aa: CASFPAGGPEADTQYF

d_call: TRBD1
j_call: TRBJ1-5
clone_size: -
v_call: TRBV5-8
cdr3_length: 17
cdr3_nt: TGTGCCAGCAGCGGGGGCCGGACAGGGGGCTGGGGTCAGCCCCAGCATTTT
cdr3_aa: CASSGGRTGGWGQPQHF

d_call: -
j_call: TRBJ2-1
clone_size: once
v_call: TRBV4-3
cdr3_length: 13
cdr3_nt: TGCGCCAGCAGCCAAGTTAGGAGCAATGAGCAGTTCTTC
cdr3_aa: CASSQVRSNEQFF

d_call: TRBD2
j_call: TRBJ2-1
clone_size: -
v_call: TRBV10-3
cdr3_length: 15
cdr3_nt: TGTGCCATCACGGAGGGCGGGAGTGTTGAGGATGAGCAGTTCTTC
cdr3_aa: CAITEGGSVEDEQFF

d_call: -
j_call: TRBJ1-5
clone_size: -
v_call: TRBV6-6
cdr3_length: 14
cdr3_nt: TGTGCCAGCAGTCCCGGGACTCTGGTTGAGCCCCAGCATTTT
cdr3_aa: CASSPGTLVEPQHF

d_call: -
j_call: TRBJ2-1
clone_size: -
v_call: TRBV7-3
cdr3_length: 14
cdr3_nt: TGTGCCAGCGGAACGGGAAGCTCCTACAATGAGCAGTTCTTC
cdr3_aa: CASGTGSSYNEQFF

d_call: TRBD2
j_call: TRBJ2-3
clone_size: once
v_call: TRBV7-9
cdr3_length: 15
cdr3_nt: TGTGCCAGCAGCATAGCGGGAGACCTCACAGATACGCAGTATTTT
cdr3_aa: CASSIAGDLTDTQYF

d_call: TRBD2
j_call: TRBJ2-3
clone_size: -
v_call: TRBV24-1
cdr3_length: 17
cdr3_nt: TGTGCCACCAGTGATGGAGGTAGCGGGCTTAGCACAGATACGCAGTATTTT
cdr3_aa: CATSDGGSGLSTDTQYF

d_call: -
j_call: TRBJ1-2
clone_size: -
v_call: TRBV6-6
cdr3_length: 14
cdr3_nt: TGTGCCAGCAGTCCCCCTGGAGCGAACTATGGCTACACCTTC
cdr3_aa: CASSPPGANYGYTF

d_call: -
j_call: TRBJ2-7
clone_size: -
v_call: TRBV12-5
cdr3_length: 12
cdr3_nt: TGTGCTAGTGCTACGCCCGGGGGCGAGCAGTACTTC
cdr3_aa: CASATPGGEQYF

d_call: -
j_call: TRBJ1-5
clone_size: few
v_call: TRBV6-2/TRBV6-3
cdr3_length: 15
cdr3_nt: TGTGCCAGCAGTTACTGGGCGGGGAGCAATCAGCCCCAGCATTTT
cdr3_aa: CASSYWAGSNQPQHF

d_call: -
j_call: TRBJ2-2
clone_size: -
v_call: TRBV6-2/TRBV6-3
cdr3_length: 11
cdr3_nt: TGTGCCAGCAGTCCCCGGGGGGAGCTGTTTTTT
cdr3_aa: CASSPRGELFF

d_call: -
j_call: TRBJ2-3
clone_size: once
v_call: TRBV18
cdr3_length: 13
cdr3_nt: TGTGCCAGCTCCCAATGGGCCACAGATACGCAGTATTTT
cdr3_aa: CASSQWATDTQYF

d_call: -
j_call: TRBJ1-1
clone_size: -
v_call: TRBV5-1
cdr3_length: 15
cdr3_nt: TGCGCCAGCAGCTTGACGGGGGTTTTGCGCACTGAAGCTTTCTTT
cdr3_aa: CASSLTGVLRTEAFF